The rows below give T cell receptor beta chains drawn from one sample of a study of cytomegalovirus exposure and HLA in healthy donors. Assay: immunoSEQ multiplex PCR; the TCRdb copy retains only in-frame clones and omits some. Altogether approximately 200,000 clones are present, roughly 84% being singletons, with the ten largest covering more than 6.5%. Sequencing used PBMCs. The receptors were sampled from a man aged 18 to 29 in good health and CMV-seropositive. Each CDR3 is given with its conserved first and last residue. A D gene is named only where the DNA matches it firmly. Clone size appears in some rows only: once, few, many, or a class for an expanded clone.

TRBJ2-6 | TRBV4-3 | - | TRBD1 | CASSQDRGPGANVLTF | TGCGCCAGCAGCCAAGATAGGGGGCCTGGGGCCAACGTCCTGACTTTC
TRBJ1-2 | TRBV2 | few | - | CASREQGPGGGYTF | TGTGCCAGCAGGGAACAGGGCCCGGGGGGAGGCTACACCTTC
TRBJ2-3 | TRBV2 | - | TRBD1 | CASSANWTGRMGTDTQYF | TGTGCCAGCAGTGCAAATTGGACAGGGAGGATGGGAACAGATACGCAGTATTTT
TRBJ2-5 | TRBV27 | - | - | CASSSAGGETQYF | TGTGCCAGCAGTTCTGCAGGGGGGGAGACCCAGTACTTC
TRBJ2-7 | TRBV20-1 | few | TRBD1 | CSATGGYEQYF | TGCAGTGCTACAGGGGGCTACGAGCAGTACTTC
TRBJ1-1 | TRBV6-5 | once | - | CASSYSRGTEAFF | TGTGCCAGCAGTTACTCGCGAGGGACTGAAGCTTTCTTT
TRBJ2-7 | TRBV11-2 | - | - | CASSWGGIYEQYF | TGTGCCAGCAGCTGGGGCGGGATCTACGAGCAGTACTTC
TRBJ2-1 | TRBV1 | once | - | CILVGAVWEGVFPNEQFF | TGCATCCTCGTGGGGGCGGTTTGGGAGGGAGTTTTCCCTAATGAGCAGTTCTTC
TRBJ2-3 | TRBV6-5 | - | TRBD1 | CASRGQGGSLDTQYF | TGTGCCAGCAGAGGCCAAGGGGGCTCGCTAGATACGCAGTATTTT
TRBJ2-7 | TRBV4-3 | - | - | CASSQQPTGTTLDEQYF | TGCGCCAGCAGCCAACAACCAACAGGGACCACTTTGGACGAGCAGTACTTC
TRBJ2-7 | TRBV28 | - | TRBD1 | CASSLMETGSEQYF | TGTGCCAGCAGTCTAATGGAGACAGGGAGCGAGCAGTACTTC
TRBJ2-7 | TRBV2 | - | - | CASSPGGSYEQYF | TGTGCCAGCAGCCCAGGAGGGTCCTACGAGCAGTACTTC
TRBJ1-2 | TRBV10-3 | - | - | CATDHLGGAGYGYTF | TGTGCCACCGACCACCTGGGAGGGGCTGGCTATGGCTACACCTTC
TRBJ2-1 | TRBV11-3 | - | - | CASSFLAENEQFF | TGTGCCAGCAGCTTTCTGGCGGAGAATGAGCAGTTCTTC
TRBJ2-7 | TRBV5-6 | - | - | CASSLGRDYEQYF | TGTGCCAGCAGCTTGGGCAGGGACTACGAGCAGTACTTC
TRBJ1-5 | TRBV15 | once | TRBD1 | CATSWGDRGNQPQHF | TGTGCCACCAGCTGGGGGGACAGGGGCAATCAGCCCCAGCATTTT
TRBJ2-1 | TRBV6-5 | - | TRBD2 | CASSYSPGGRNEQFF | TGTGCCAGCAGTTACTCCCCGGGAGGGCGTAATGAGCAGTTCTTC
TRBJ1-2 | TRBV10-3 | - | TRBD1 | CAISERSTGEGYTF | TGTGCCATCAGTGAGCGGTCGACAGGGGAAGGCTACACCTTC
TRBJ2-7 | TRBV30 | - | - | CAWSLHVENYEQYF | TGTGCCTGGAGCTTGCACGTTGAGAACTACGAGCAGTACTTC
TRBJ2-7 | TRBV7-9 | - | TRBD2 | CASSLAPRGGTSYEQYF | TGTGCCAGCAGCTTAGCCCCGCGGGGGGGCACCTCCTACGAGCAGTACTTC
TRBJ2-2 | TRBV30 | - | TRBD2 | CAWNPGTSVTGELFF | TGTGCCTGGAATCCCGGGACTAGCGTCACCGGGGAGCTGTTTTTT
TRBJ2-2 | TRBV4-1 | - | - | CASSPSMAVNTGELFF | TGCGCCAGCAGCCCCTCCATGGCAGTGAACACCGGGGAGCTGTTTTTT
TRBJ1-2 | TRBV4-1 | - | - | CASSQDRGGVGQDGYTF | TGCGCCAGCAGCCAAGATAGGGGGGGGGTAGGGCAGGATGGCTACACCTTC
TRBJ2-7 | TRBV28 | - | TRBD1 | CASSFRGQGAEQYF | TGTGCCAGCAGTTTCCGGGGACAGGGGGCCGAGCAGTACTTC
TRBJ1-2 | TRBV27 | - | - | CASSLGRAENYGYTF | TGTGCCAGCAGTTTAGGGCGAGCCGAGAACTATGGCTACACCTTC
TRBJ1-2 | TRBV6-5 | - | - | CASSYSRGYGYTF | TGTGCCAGCAGTTACTCGAGGGGGTATGGCTACACCTTC
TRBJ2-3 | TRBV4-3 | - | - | CASSQGSGAGTDTQYF | TGCGCCAGCAGCCAAGGCTCTGGAGCGGGCACAGATACGCAGTATTTT
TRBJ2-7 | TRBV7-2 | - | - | CASSFSSGNSYEQYF | TGTGCCAGCAGCTTTTCTTCCGGGAACTCCTACGAGCAGTACTTC
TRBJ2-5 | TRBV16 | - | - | CASSQSNSRETQYF | TGTGCCAGCAGCCAATCGAACTCTAGGGAGACCCAGTACTTC
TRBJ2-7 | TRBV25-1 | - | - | CASSGVGFPHEQYF | TGTGCCAGCAGTGGGGTCGGGTTCCCCCACGAGCAGTACTTC
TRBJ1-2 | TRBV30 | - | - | CAWSGGEGDYGYTF | TGTGCCTGGAGTGGCGGGGAGGGGGACTATGGCTACACCTTC
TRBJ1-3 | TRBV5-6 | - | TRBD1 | CASSLSQGAGNTIYF | TGTGCCAGCAGCCTCTCTCAGGGGGCGGGAAACACCATATATTTT
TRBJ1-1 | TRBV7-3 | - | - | CASSLGQKNTEAFF | TGTGCCAGCAGCTTAGGACAGAAGAACACTGAAGCTTTCTTT
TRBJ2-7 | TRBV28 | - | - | CASSRRNYEQYF | TGTGCCAGCAGCAGGAGGAACTACGAGCAGTACTTC
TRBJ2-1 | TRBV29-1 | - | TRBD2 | CSVLDWASGGNEQFF | TGCAGCGTTCTCGATTGGGCTAGCGGGGGCAATGAGCAGTTCTTC
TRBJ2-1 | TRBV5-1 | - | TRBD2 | CASSTAGAYNEQFF | TGCGCCAGCAGCACCGCGGGGGCCTACAATGAGCAGTTCTTC
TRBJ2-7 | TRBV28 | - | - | CASSLELLRGSYEQYF | TGTGCCAGCAGTTTAGAATTATTGAGGGGGAGCTACGAGCAGTACTTC
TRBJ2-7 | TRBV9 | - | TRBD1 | CASSPSGTGGPYEQYF | TGTGCCAGCAGCCCCTCCGGGACAGGGGGCCCCTACGAGCAGTACTTC
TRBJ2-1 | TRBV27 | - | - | CASSIRDLAYNEQFF | TGTGCCAGCAGTATCCGGGATTTGGCCTACAATGAGCAGTTCTTC
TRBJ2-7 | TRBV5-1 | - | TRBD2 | CASSLSGLAYEQYF | TGCGCCAGCAGCTTATCGGGACTAGCCTACGAGCAGTACTTC
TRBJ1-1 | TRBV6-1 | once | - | CASSPGPGAGTEAFF | TGTGCCAGCAGTCCCGGGCCAGGGGCGGGCACTGAAGCTTTCTTT
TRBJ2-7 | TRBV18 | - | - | CASSPRSKGGYEQYF | TGTGCCAGCTCACCCAGATCCAAGGGAGGCTACGAGCAGTACTTC
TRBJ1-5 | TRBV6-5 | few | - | CASRRTVNQPQHF | TGTGCCAGTAGAAGGACAGTTAATCAGCCCCAGCATTTT
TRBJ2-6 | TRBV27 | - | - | CASSLIGSGGYSGANVLTF | TGTGCCAGCAGTTTGATAGGGTCAGGAGGTTACTCCGGGGCCAACGTCCTGACTTTC
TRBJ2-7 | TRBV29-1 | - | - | CSVQLDTLPYEQYF | TGCAGCGTCCAATTAGACACCCTCCCCTACGAGCAGTACTTC
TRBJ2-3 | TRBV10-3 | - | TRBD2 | CAISESASGPSTDTQYF | TGTGCCATCAGTGAGTCGGCTAGCGGTCCTAGCACAGATACGCAGTATTTT
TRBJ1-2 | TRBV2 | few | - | CARDNSLNYGYTF | TGTGCCAGAGATAACAGCCTTAACTATGGCTACACCTTC
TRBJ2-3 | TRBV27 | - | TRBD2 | CASSRLANTDTQYF | TGTGCCAGCAGTCGACTAGCGAATACAGATACGCAGTATTTT
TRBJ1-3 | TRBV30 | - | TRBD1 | CAWSKGAQGNTIYF | TGTGCCTGGAGTAAGGGGGCGCAAGGAAACACCATATATTTT
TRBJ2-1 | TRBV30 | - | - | CARSGAGSSEQFF | TGTGCCCGGAGTGGGGCGGGAAGCAGTGAGCAGTTCTTC
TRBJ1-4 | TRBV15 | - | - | CATSRDGAEQGRKLFF | TGTGCCACCAGCAGAGATGGGGCCGAACAGGGCCGAAAACTGTTTTTT
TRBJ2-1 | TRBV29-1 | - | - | CSVSYVGQFF | TGCAGCGTATCCTATGTCGGGCAGTTCTTC
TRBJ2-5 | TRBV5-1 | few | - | CASSLGSGVDETQYF | TGCGCCAGCAGCTTGGGGTCGGGAGTAGACGAGACCCAGTACTTC
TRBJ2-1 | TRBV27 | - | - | CASSLEWPYNEQFF | TGTGCCAGCAGTTTGGAGTGGCCCTACAATGAGCAGTTCTTC